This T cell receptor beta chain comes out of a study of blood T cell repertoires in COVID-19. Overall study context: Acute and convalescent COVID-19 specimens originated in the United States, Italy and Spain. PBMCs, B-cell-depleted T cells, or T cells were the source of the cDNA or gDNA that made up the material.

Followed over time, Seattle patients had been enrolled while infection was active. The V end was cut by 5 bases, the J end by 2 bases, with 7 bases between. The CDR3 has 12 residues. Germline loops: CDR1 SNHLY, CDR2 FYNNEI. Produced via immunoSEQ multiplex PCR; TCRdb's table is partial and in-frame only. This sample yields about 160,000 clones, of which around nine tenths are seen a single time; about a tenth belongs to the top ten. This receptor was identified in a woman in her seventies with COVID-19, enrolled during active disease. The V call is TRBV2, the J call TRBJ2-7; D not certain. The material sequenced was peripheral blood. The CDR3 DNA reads TGTGCCAGCAGTCCAGGTACCTACGAGCAGTACTTC. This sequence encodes CASSPGTYEQYF.